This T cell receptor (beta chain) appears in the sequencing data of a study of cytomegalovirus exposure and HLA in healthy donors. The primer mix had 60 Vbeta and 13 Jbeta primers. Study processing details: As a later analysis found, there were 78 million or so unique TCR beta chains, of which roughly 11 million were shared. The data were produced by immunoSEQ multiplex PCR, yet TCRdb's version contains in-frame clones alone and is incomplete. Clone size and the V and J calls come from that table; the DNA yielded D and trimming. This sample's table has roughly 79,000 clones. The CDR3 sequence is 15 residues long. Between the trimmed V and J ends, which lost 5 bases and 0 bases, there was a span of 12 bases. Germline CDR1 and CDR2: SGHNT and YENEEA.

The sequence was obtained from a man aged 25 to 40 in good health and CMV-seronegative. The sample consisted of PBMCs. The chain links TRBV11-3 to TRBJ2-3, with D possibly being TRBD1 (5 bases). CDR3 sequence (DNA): TGTGCCAGCAGCGACAGTCCTGCTAGCACAGATACGCAGTATTTT. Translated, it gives CASSDSPASTDTQYF.